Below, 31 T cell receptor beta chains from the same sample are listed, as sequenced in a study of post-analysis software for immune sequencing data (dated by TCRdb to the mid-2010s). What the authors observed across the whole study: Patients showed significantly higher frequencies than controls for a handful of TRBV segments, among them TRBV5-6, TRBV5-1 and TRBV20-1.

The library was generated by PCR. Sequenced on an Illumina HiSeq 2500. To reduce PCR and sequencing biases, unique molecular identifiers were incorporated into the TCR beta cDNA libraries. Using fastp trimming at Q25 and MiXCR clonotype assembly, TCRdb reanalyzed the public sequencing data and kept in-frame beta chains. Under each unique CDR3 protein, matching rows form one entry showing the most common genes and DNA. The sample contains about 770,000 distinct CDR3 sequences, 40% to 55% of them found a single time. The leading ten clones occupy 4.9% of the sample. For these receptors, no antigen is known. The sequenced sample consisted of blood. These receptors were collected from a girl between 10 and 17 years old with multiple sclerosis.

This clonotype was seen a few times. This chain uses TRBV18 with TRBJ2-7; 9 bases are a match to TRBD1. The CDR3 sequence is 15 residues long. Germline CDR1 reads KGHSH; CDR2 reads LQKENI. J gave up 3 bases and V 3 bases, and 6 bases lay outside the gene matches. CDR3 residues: CASSPRDREFYEQYF. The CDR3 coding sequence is TGTGCCAGCTCACCCCGGGACAGGGAGTTCTACGAGCAGTACTTC.

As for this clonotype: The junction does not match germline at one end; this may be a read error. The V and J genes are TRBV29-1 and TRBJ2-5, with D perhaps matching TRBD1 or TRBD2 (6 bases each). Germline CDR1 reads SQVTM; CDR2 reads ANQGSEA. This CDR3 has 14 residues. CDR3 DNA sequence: TGCAGCGTTGTTAGGGGGACTGCCGGAGAGGCCCAGTACTTC. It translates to CSVVRGTAGEAQYF. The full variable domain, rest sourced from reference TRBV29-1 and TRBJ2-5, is SAVISQKPSRDICQRGTSLTIQCQVDSQVTMMFWYRQQPGQSLTLIATANQGSEATYESGFVIDKFPISRPNLTFSTLTVSNMSPEDSSIYLCSVVRGTAGEAQYFGPGTRLLVL.

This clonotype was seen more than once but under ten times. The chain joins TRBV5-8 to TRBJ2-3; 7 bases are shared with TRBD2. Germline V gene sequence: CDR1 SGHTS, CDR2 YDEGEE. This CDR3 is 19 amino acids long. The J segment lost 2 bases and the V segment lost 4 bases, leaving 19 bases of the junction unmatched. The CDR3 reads CASSTVGFGTKKLTDTQYF. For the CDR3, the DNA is TGTGCCAGCAGCACCGTAGGGTTCGGGACTAAGAAACTCACAGATACGCAGTATTTT. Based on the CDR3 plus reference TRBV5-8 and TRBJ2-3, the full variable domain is EAGVTQSPTHLIKTRGQQATLRCSPISGHTSVYWYQQALGLGLQFLLWYDEGEERNRGNFPPRFSGRQFPNYSSELNVNALELEDSALYLCASSTVGFGTKKLTDTQYFGPGTRLTVL.

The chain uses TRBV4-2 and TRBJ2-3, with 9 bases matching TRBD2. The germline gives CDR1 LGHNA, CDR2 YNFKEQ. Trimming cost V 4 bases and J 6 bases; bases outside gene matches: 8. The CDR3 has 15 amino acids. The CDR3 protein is CASSLRAGGQDTQYF. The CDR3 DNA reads TGTGCCAGCAGCCTCCGCGCGGGAGGGCAGGATACGCAGTATTTT.

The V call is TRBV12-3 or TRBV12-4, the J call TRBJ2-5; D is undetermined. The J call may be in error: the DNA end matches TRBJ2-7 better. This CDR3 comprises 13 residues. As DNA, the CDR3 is TGTGCCAGCAGCCCCTCTGGCGTCCCCGAGCAGTACTTC. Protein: CASSPSGVPEQYF.

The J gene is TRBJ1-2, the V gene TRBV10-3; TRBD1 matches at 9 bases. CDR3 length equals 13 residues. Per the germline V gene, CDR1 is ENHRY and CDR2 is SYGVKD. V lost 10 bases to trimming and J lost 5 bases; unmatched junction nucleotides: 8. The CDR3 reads CATPGQGKYGYTF. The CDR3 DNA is TGTGCCACTCCCGGACAGGGGAAGTATGGCTACACCTTC.

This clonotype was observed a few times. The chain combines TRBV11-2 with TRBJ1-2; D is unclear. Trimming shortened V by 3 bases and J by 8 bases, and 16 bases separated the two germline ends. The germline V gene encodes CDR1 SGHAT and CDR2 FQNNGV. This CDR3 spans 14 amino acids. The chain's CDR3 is CASSFSGRSEGYTF. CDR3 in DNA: TGTGCCAGCAGCTTTTCAGGCCGGTCGGAGGGCTACACCTTC.

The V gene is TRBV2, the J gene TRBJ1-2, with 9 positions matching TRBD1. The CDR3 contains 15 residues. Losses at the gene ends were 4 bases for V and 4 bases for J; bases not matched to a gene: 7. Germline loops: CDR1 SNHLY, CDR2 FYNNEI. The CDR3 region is CASSVSGQGIYGYTF. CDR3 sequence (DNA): TGTGCCAGCAGTGTCTCGGGACAGGGAATCTATGGCTACACCTTC.

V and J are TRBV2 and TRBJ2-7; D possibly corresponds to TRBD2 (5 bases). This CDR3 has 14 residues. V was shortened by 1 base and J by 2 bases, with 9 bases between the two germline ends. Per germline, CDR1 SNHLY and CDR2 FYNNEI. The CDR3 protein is CASSEGTGPYEQYF. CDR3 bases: TGTGCCAGCAGTGAAGGGACTGGTCCCTACGAGCAGTACTTC.

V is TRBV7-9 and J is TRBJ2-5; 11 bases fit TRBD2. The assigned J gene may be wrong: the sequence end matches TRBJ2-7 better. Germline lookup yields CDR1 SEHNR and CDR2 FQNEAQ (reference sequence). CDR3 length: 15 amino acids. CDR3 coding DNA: TGTGCCAGCAGCGGCCCTAGCGGGAGGTATGACGAGCAGTACTTC. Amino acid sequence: CASSGPSGRYDEQYF.

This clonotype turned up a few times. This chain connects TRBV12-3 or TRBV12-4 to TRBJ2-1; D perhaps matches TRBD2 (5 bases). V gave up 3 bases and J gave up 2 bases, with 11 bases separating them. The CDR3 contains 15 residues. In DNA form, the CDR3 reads TGTGCCAGCAGTTTTAACGGAGGAGCCTACAATGAGCAGTTCTTC. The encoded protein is CASSFNGGAYNEQFF.

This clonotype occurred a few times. CDR3 in amino acids: CASSILGTALRENGYTF. In DNA, the CDR3 is TGTGCCAGCAGCATACTAGGGACAGCGCTTCGGGAGAATGGCTACACCTTC. V is TRBV27 and J is TRBJ1-2, with 7 bases lining up with TRBD1. Germline CDR1 reads MNHEY; CDR2 reads SMNVEV (reference sequence). V trimming: 6 bases; J trimming: 6 bases; junction bases outside the gene matches: 19. The CDR3 extends over 17 amino acids.

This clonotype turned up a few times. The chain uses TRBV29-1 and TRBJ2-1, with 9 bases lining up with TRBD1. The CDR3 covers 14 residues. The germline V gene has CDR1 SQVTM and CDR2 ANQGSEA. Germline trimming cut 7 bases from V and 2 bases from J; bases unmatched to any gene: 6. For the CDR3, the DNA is TGCAGCGCCTCGGACAGGGGAGCCTACAATGAGCAGTTCTTC. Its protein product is CSASDRGAYNEQFF.

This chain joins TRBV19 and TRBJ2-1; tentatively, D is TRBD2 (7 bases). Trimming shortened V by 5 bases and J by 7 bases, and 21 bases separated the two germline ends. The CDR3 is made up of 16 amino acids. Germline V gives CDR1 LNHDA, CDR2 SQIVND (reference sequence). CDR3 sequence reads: CASSPGRVRGGNEQFF. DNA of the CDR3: TGTGCCAGTAGTCCTGGGAGGGTCCGAGGGGGGAATGAGCAGTTCTTC.

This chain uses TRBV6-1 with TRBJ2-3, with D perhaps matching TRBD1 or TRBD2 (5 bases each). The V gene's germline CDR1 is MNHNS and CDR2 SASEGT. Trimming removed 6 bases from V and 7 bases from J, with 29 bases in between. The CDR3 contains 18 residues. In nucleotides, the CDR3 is TGTGCCAGCAGCCGGGACCCTACCGGGGTGAGGTTCGGGAATACGCAGTATTTT. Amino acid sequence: CASSRDPTGVRFGNTQYF.

CDR3 sequence: CASSPPATEAFF. CDR3 DNA sequence: TGTGCCAGCAGCCCCCCAGCGACTGAAGCTTTCTTT. The chain has TRBV7-2 and TRBJ1-1; no clear D. The CDR3 sequence is 12 residues long. Germline loops: CDR1 SGHTA, CDR2 FQGNSA. V was shortened by 5 bases and J by 5 bases, with 9 bases between the two germline ends.

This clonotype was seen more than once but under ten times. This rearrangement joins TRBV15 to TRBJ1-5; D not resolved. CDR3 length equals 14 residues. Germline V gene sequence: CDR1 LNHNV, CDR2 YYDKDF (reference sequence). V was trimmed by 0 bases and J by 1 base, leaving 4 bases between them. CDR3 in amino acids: CATSRDPSNQPQHF. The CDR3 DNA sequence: TGTGCCACCAGCAGAGATCCCAGCAATCAGCCCCAGCATTTT.

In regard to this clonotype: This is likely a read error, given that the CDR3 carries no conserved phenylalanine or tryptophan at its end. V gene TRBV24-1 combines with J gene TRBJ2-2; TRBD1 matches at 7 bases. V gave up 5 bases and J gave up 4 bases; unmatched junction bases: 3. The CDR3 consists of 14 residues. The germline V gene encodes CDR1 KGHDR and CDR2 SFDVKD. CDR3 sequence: CATSASGGTGELFL. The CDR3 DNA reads TGTGCCACCAGTGCCTCAGGGGGCACCGGGGAGCTGTTTTTG.

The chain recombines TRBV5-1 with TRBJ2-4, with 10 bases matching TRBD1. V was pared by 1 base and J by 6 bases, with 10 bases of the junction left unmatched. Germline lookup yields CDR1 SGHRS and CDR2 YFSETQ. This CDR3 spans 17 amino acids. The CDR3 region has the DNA TGCGCCAGCAGCTTGTCCCCGGGACAGGGGTCCGGAAACATTCAGTACTTC. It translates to CASSLSPGQGSGNIQYF.

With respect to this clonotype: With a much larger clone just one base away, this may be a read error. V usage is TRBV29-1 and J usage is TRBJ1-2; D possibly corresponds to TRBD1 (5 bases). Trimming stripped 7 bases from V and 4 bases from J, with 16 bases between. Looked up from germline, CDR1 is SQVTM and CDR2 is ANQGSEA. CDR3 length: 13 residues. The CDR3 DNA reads TGCAGCGCTCCCCGGGAGGGGTCCTATGGCTACACCTTC. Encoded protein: CSAPREGSYGYTF.

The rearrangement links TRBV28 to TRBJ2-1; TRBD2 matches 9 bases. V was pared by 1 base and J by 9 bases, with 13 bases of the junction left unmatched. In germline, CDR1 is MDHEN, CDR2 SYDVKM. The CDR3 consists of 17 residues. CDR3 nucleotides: TGTGCCAGCAGTTTATTTCGAGTTGTAGCGGGAGAGGTTGAGCAGTTCTTC. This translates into CASSLFRVVAGEVEQFF.

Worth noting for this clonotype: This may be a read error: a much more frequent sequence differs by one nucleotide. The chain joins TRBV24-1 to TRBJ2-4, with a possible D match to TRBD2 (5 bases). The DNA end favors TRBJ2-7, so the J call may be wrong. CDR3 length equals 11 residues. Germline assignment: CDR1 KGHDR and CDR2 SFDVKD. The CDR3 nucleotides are TGTGCCACCAGGGCGGGCTACGAGCAGTACTTC. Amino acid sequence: CATRAGYEQYF.

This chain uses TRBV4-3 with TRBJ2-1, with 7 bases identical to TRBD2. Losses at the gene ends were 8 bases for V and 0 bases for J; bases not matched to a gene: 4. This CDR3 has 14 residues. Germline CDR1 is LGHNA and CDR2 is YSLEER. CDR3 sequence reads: CASGAGVSYNEQFF. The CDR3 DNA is TGCGCCAGCGGCGCGGGAGTCTCCTACAATGAGCAGTTCTTC.

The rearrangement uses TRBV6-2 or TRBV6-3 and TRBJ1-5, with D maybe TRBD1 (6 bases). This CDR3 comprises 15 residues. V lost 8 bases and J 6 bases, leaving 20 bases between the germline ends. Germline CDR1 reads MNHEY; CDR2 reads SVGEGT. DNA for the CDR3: TGTGCCAGCCGCGGGGCTCTGGGGGCGGGTCAGCCCCAGCATTTT. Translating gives CASRGALGAGQPQHF.

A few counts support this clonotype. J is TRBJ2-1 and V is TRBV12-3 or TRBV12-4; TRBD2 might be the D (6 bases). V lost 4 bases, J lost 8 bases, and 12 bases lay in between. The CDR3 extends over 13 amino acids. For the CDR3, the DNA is TGTGCCAGCAGTTACTTAGCGGTGGATGAGCAGTTCTTC. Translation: CASSYLAVDEQFF.

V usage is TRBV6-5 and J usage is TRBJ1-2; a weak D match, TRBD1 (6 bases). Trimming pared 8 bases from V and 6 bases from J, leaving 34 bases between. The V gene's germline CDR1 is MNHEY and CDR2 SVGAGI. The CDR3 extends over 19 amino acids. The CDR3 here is CASVGEFGRWGADWNGYTF. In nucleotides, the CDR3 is TGTGCCAGCGTTGGGGAGTTTGGGCGGTGGGGGGCGGATTGGAATGGCTACACCTTC.

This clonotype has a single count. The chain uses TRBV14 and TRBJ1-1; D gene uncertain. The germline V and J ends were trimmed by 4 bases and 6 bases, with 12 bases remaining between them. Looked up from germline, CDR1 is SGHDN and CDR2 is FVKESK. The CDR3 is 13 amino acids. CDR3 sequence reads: CASSLGAGPEAFF. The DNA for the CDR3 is TGTGCCAGCAGCCTGGGAGCTGGTCCTGAAGCTTTCTTT. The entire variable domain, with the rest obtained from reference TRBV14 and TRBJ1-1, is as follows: EAGVTQFPSHSVIEKGQTVTLRCDPISGHDNLYWYRRVMGKEIKFLLHFVKESKQDESGMPNNRFLAERTGGTYSTLKVQPAELEDSGVYFCASSLGAGPEAFFGQGTRLTVV.

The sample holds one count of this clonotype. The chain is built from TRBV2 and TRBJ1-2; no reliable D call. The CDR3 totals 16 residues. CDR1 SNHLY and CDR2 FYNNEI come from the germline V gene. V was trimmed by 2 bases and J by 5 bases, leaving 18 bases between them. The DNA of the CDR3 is TGTGCCAGCAGTGAAAACGGGTTAACTTACGGTTATGGCTACACCTTC. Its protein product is CASSENGLTYGYGYTF. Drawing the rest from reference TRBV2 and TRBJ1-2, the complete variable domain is EPEVTQTPSHQVTQMGQEVILRCVPISNHLYFYWYRQILGQKVEFLVSFYNNEISEKSEIFDDQFSVERPDGSNFTLKIRSTKLEDSAMYFCASSENGLTYGYGYTFGSGTRLTVV.

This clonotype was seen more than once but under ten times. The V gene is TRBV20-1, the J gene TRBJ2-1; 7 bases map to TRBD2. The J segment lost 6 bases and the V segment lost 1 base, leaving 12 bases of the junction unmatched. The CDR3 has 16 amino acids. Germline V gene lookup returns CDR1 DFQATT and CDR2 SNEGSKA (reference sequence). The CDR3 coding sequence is TGCAGTGCTAGAGCGGACGGTTCGGGGGGTATCAATGAGCAGTTCTTC. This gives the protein CSARADGSGGINEQFF.

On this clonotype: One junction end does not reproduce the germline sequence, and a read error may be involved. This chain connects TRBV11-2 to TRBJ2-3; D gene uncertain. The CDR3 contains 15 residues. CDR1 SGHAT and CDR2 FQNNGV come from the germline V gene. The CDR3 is CASSPTAEVTDMQYF. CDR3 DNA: TGTGCCAGCAGCCCTACCGCGGAAGTCACAGATATGCAGTATTTT.

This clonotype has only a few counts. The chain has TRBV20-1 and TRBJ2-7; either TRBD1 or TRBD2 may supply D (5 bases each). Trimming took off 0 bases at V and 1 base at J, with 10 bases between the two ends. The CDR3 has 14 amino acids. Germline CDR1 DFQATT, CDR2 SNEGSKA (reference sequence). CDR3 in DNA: TGCAGTGCTAGAGATTTGAGGGGTTCCTACGAGCAGTACTTC. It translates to CSARDLRGSYEQYF.